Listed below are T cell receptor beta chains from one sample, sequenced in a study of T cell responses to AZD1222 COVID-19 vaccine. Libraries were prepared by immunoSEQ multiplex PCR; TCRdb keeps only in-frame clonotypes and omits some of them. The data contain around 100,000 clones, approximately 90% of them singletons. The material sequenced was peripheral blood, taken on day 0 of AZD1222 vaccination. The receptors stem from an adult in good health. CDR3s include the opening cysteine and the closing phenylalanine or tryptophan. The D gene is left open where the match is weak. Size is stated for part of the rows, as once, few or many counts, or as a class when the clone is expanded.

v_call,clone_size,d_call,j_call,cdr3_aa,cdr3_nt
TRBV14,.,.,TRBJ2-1,CASSRFIRGYNEQFF,TGTGCCAGCAGCCGCTTCATCCGGGGCTACAATGAGCAGTTCTTC
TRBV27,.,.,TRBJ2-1,CASSLWGQVGSYNEQFF,TGTGCCAGCAGTTTATGGGGGCAGGTAGGGTCCTACAATGAGCAGTTCTTC
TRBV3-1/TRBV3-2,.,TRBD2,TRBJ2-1,CASSLSGGDNEQFF,TGTGCCAGCAGCCTTAGCGGGGGCGACAATGAGCAGTTCTTC
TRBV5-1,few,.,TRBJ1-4,CASSLEGTEKLFF,TGCGCCAGCAGCTTGGAGGGAACCGAAAAACTGTTTTTT
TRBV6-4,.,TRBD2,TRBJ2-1,CASSEGLAGGTYNEQFF,TGTGCCAGCAGTGAGGGACTAGCGGGAGGAACCTACAATGAGCAGTTCTTC
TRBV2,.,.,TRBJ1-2,CASSGWDGIKGDYGYTF,TGTGCCAGCAGTGGCTGGGACGGGATAAAAGGGGACTATGGCTACACCTTC
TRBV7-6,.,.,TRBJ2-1,CASSSLSRGGGNEQFF,TGTGCCAGCAGCTCTTTGAGCCGAGGTGGTGGCAATGAGCAGTTCTTC
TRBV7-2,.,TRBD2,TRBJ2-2,CASSLDPSGTTGELFF,TGTGCCAGCAGCTTAGACCCTAGCGGGACCACCGGGGAGCTGTTTTTT
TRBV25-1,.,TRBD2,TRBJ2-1,CASMGGRAWNEQFF,TGTGCCAGTATGGGCGGGAGGGCCTGGAATGAGCAGTTCTTC
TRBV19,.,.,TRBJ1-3,CASAALTGGSGNTIYF,TGTGCCAGTGCAGCGTTGACGGGGGGTTCTGGAAACACCATATATTTT
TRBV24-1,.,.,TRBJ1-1,CATKKGMGTEAFF,TGTGCCACCAAGAAGGGGATGGGCACTGAAGCTTTCTTT
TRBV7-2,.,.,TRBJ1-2,CASSLEYSDYGYTF,TGTGCCAGCAGCTTAGAGTACAGCGACTATGGCTACACCTTC
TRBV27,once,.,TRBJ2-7,CASSRHDRSYEQYF,TGTGCCAGCAGTCGACACGACCGATCCTACGAGCAGTACTTC